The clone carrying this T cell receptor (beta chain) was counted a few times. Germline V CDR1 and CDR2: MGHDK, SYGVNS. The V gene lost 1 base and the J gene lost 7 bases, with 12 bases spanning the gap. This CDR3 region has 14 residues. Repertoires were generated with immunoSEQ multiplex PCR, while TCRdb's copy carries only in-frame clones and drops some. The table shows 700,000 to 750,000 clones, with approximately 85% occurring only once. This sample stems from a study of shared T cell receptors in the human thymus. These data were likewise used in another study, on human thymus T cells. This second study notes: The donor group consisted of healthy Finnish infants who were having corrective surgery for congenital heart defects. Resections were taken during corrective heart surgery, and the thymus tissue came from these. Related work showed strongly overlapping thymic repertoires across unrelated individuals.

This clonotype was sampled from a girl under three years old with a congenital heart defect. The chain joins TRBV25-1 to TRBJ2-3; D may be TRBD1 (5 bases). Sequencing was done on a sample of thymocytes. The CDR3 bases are TGTGCCAGCAGTGAATTAGACAGCTATCATACGCAGTATTTT. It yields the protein CASSELDSYHTQYF.